The clone carrying this TCR beta chain was seen only once. The germline V gene has CDR1 MDHEN and CDR2 SYDVKM. The CDR3 runs to 14 residues. The V gene lost 7 bases and the J gene lost 4 bases, with 14 bases spanning the gap. This sample was included in a study of blood T cell repertoires in COVID-19. Study-level information: Spain, Italy and the United States supplied samples that represented acute and convalescent COVID-19. Nucleic acid was either cDNA or gDNA, and it came from T cells, B-cell-depleted T cells, or PBMCs.

Authors' data handling: Cell counts per sample came from amplifying reference gene primers. Profiling relied on immunoSEQ multiplex PCR, and the TCRdb table lists in-frame clones only, not all of them. Clone size and the V and J calls come from that table; the DNA yielded D and trimming. The sample includes over 200,000 clones, approximately 82% of them seen just once. This clonotype was sampled from a man older than 75 with acute or convalescent COVID-19. The specimen was peripheral blood. V is TRBV28 and J is TRBJ1-3; D possibly corresponds to TRBD1 (6 bases). CDR3 protein: CASIEQGLGNTIYF. CDR3 in DNA: TGTGCCAGCATTGAACAGGGCTTGGGAAACACCATATATTTT.